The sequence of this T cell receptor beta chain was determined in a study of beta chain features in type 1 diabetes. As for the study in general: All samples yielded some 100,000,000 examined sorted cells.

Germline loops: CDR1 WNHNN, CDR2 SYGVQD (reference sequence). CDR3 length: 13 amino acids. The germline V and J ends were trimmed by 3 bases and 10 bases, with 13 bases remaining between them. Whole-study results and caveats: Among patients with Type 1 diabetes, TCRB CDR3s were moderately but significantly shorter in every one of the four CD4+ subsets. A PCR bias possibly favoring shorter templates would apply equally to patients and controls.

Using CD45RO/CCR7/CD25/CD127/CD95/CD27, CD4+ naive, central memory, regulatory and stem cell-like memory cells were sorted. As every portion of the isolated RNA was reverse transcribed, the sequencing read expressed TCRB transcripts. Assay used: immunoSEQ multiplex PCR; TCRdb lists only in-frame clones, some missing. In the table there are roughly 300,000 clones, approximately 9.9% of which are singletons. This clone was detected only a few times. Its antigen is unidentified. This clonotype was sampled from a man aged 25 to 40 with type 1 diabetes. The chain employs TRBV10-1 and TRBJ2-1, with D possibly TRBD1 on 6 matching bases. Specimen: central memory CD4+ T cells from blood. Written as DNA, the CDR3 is TGCGCCAGCAGTGATTCCTCAGGGGAAGAGCAGTTCTTC. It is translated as CASSDSSGEEQFF.